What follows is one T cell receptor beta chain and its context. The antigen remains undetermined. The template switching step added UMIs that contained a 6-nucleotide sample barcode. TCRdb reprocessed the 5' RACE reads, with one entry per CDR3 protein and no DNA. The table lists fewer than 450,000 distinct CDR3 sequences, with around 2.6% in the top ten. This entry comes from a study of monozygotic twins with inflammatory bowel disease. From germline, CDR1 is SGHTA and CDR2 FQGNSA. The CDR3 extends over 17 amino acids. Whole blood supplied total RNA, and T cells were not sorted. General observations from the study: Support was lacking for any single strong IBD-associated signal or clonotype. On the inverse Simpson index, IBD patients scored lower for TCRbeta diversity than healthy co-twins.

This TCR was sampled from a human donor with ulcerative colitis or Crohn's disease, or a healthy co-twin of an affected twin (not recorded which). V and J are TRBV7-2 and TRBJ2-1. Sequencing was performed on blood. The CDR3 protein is CASSLVPGGSSYNEQFF. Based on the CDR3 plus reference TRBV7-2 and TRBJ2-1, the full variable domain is GAGVSQSPSNKVTEKGKDVELRCDPISGHTALYWYRQSLGQGLEFLIYFQGNSAPDKSGLPSDRFSAERTGGSVSTLTIQRTQQEDSAVYLCASSLVPGGSSYNEQFFGPGTRLTVL.